The entry that follows covers one T cell receptor beta chain sequence. The antigen is unknown. The data derive from a study of CD8+ T cells in alopecia areata. The study, taken as a whole, reports: It was less clear whether patients shared TCRs than it was in mice, possibly because of HLA.

Treatment noted: oral pan-JAK inhibitor, 5-10 mg twice daily. Starting from PBMCs, sorting isolated CD4+ and CD8+ T cells. CDR1 SGHDT and CDR2 YYEEEE come from the germline V gene. CDR3 length: 15 amino acids. The V gene end was trimmed by 0 bases and the J gene end by 6 bases; junction bases not matched to a gene: 4. Following RNA extraction, reverse transcription yielded cDNA that acted as the sequencing template. This table comes from immunoSEQ multiplex PCR, and its TCRdb copy is limited to in-frame clones, with some not included. The table records fewer than 250,000 clones, around 64% of them present only once.

V is TRBV5-6 and J is TRBJ2-1; the match to TRBD2 covers 9 bases. Material: CD4+ T cells sorted from blood, obtained at week 49, from a patient treated with tofacitinib. The origin of this receptor is a human donor with alopecia areata. The CDR3 protein is CASSLEVSGGNEQFF. The CDR3 DNA is TGTGCCAGCAGCTTGGAGGTTAGCGGGGGCAATGAGCAGTTCTTC.